Sequencing of this TCR beta chain was carried out in a study of blood T cell repertoires in COVID-19. At the level of the study: Both acute and convalescent COVID-19 samples were obtained from the United States, Italy and Spain. PBMCs, B-cell-depleted T cells, or T cells were the source of the cDNA or gDNA that made up the material.

Trimming at V came to 6 bases and at J to 0 bases, leaving 3 bases not matched to a gene. The germline V gene encodes CDR1 SNHLY and CDR2 FYNNEI. CDR3 length equals 15 residues. Authors' methods: Estimated nucleated cell counts came from reference gene primer amplification. Some clones are missing from TCRdb's copy, which holds only in-frame ones; the method was immunoSEQ multiplex PCR. For V, J and clone size, that table is used; D and trimming come from the DNA. The sample includes about 46,000 clones, around 88% of them seen just once. The chain links TRBV2 to TRBJ2-1, with TRBD1 matching over 9 bases. The source of this sequence is a man between 60 and 75 years old with acute or convalescent COVID-19. Specimen: peripheral blood. The CDR3 reads CASRNRGPSYNEQFF. The DNA for the CDR3 is TGTGCCAGCAGGAACAGGGGGCCCTCCTACAATGAGCAGTTCTTC.